Shown below are 26 T cell receptor beta chains from a single sample sequenced in a study of graft-versus-host responses after intestinal transplantation. These receptors have no known antigen. Assay: immunoSEQ multiplex PCR; the TCRdb copy retains only in-frame clones and omits some. The sample includes around 120,000 clones, approximately 96% of them seen just once. The input for sequencing was unstimulated CD8+ T cells sorted from spleen or lymph node cells, taken before intestinal transplant. The receptors originated from a human donor who received an intestinal transplant.

The rearrangement joins TRBV27 to TRBJ1-5; D may be TRBD1 (5 bases). V lost 0 bases, J lost 4 bases, and 10 bases lay in between. The germline V gene has CDR1 MNHEY and CDR2 SMNVEV (reference sequence). This CDR3 has 15 amino acids. Written as DNA, the CDR3 is TGTGCCAGCAGTTTATCAGCGGGGGGGAATCAGCCCCAGCATTTT. It codes for CASSLSAGGNQPQHF.

The chain employs TRBV5-8 and TRBJ2-1; D gene ambiguous. V was pared by 7 bases and J by 9 bases, with 5 bases between. The length of the CDR3 is 9 residues. Germline V CDR1 and CDR2: SGHTS, YDEGEE. The CDR3 DNA sequence: TGTGCCAGCCCGTCTGAGCAGTTCTTC. As protein: CASPSEQFF.

This sequence joins TRBV10-1 and TRBJ2-2; possibly TRBD1 or TRBD2 for D (5 bases each). The germline V gene encodes CDR1 WNHNN and CDR2 SYGVQD (reference sequence). V gave up 7 bases and J gave up 4 bases, with 19 bases separating them. The CDR3 consists of 16 residues. CDR3 coding DNA: TGCGCCAGCATTTCCCGGGCAGGGAGTTTCACCGGGGAGCTGTTTTTT. Amino acid sequence: CASISRAGSFTGELFF.

To note about this clone: Other DNA sequences in this specimen translate into the identical CDR3. In nucleotides, the CDR3 is TGTGCCAGCAGCGTGGGCTCTGGGGCCAACGTCCTGACTTTC. It specifies CASSVGSGANVLTF. The chain links TRBV9 to TRBJ2-6; no reliable D call. The length of the CDR3 is 14 residues. Germline CDR1 is SGDLS and CDR2 is YYNGEE. Trimming took 2 bases from V and 0 from J, leaving 3 bases between them.

The CDR3 region is CASRDRGSYGYTF. DNA for the CDR3: TGTGCCAGCAGAGACAGGGGTAGCTATGGCTACACCTTC. The chain carries TRBV9 and TRBJ1-2, with 8 nucleotides matching TRBD1. Losses at the gene ends were 5 bases for V and 4 bases for J; bases not matched to a gene: 4. The CDR3 runs to 13 residues. Germline V gives CDR1 SGDLS, CDR2 YYNGEE.

The chain employs TRBV27 and TRBJ2-7; TRBD1 might be the D (6 bases). CDR3 length equals 14 residues. CDR1 is MNHEY, CDR2 SMNVEV, per germline (reference sequence). The V end was cut by 4 bases, the J end by 6 bases, with 16 bases between. The CDR3: CASSSHQGGPEQYF. The CDR3 DNA sequence: TGTGCCAGCAGTTCTCATCAAGGGGGACCCGAGCAGTACTTC.

The chain combines TRBV27 with TRBJ2-3; possible D gene TRBD1, 6 bases. This CDR3 has 15 amino acids. V dropped 3 bases and J dropped 6 bases, with 16 bases sitting between them. Germline lookup yields CDR1 MNHEY and CDR2 SMNVEV (reference sequence). CDR3 sequence reads: CASSFRDNLRDTQYF. The CDR3 DNA sequence: TGTGCCAGCAGTTTCCGGGACAACCTCAGGGATACGCAGTATTTT.

The chain employs TRBV5-8 and TRBJ1-1; D remains unclear. Germline V gene lookup returns CDR1 SGHTS and CDR2 YDEGEE. CDR3 length equals 14 residues. V was trimmed by 4 bases and J by 2 bases, leaving 12 bases between them. The CDR3 DNA reads as TGTGCCAGCAGCCCCGCTGCGGGAAACACTGAAGCTTTCTTT. Amino acid sequence: CASSPAAGNTEAFF.

J is TRBJ2-1 and V is TRBV28; 11 bases align to TRBD2. V gave up 8 bases and J gave up 3 bases; unmatched junction bases: 18. The CDR3 is made up of 19 amino acids. CDR1 and CDR2 from the germline V gene are MDHEN and SYDVKM. The DNA of the CDR3 is TGTGCCAGCTTCCCAGGGGGGGGGACTAGCGGAGAGGTCTACAATGAGCAGTTCTTC. The encoded protein is CASFPGGGTSGEVYNEQFF.

J is TRBJ2-7 and V is TRBV19; D gene unclear. V was clipped by 6 bases and J by 4 bases, with 19 bases between them. The CDR3 is made up of 15 amino acids. CDR1 and CDR2 from the germline V gene are LNHDA and SQIVND (reference sequence). As DNA, the CDR3 is TGTGCCAGTAGAGAGGATGCCATGAGCGAGTACGAGCAGTACTTC. Protein product: CASREDAMSEYEQYF.

V gene TRBV5-4 combines with J gene TRBJ2-4; TRBD2 might be the D (6 bases). The length of the CDR3 is 16 residues. V lost 0 bases and J lost 0, with 10 bases in between. CDR1 is SGHNT and CDR2 is YYREEE in the germline V gene (reference sequence). CDR3 amino acids: CASSLAGTLAKNIQYF. CDR3 in DNA: TGTGCCAGCAGCTTGGCCGGGACTCTAGCCAAAAACATTCAGTACTTC.

V gene TRBV27 combines with J gene TRBJ2-1; TRBD2 aligns across 8 bases. Germline CDR1 MNHEY, CDR2 SMNVEV (reference sequence). CDR3 size: 15 residues. Germline trimming cut 6 bases from V and 2 bases from J; bases unmatched to any gene: 6. The CDR3 nucleotides are TGTGCCAGCAGCGGACTAGCTGAACCCTACAATGAGCAGTTCTTC. It specifies CASSGLAEPYNEQFF.

The rearrangement links TRBV4-3 to TRBJ2-3; TRBD2 matches at 7 bases. The V and J ends lost 5 bases and 4 bases, in that order; junction bases with no gene match: 6. The CDR3 totals 14 residues. The germline gives CDR1 LGHNA, CDR2 YSLEER. The CDR3 here is CASSTRLAADTQYF. As DNA, the CDR3 is TGCGCCAGCAGCACGCGACTAGCCGCAGATACGCAGTATTTT.

The gene calls are TRBV7-9 and TRBJ1-2, with a tentative D call TRBD1 (5 bases). This CDR3 is 16 amino acids long. CDR1 and CDR2 (germline): SEHNR, FQNEAQ (reference sequence). V was cut by 1 base and J by 9 bases, with 21 bases left in between. The CDR3 sequence: CASSLVGGDPGRSYTF. The CDR3 DNA reads as TGTGCCAGCAGCTTAGTTGGGGGGGACCCCGGTAGGAGCTACACCTTC. Full variable domain (outside the CDR3, taken from reference TRBV7-9 and TRBJ1-2): DTGVSQNPRHKITKRGQNVTFRCDPISEHNRLYWYRQTLGQGPEFLTYFQNEAQLEKSRLLSDRFSAERPKGSFSTLEIQRTEQGDSAMYLCASSLVGGDPGRSYTFGSGTRLTVV.

The chain links TRBV27 to TRBJ2-7, with D possibly matching TRBD1 (6 bases). V lost 0 bases and J lost 5, with 14 bases in between. Germline CDR1 MNHEY, CDR2 SMNVEV (reference sequence). This CDR3 spans 15 amino acids. CDR3 DNA: TGTGCCAGCAGTTTATCAGGGGGATTACTCAACGAGCAGTACTTC. Its translation: CASSLSGGLLNEQYF.

This chain connects TRBV28 to TRBJ2-1; the D is unclear. Germline lookup yields CDR1 MDHEN and CDR2 SYDVKM. The CDR3 is 11 residues long. V was shortened by 3 bases and J by 10 bases, with 7 bases between the two germline ends. This CDR3 reads CASSFVREQFF. The DNA of the CDR3 is TGTGCCAGCAGTTTCGTCAGAGAGCAGTTCTTC.

V usage is TRBV5-6 and J usage is TRBJ1-5, with D possibly being TRBD1 (6 bases). Looked up from germline, CDR1 is SGHDT and CDR2 is YYEEEE. The CDR3 has 15 amino acids. The V gene lost 6 bases and the J gene lost 2 bases, with 15 bases spanning the gap. The chain's CDR3 is CASTPGGRRNQPQHF. CDR3 nucleotide sequence: TGTGCCAGCACCCCCGGGGGGCGTCGCAATCAGCCCCAGCATTTT.

This sequence joins TRBV5-5 and TRBJ1-1; D gene uncertain. V dropped 4 bases and J dropped 8 bases, with 21 bases sitting between them. Per germline, CDR1 SGHKS and CDR2 YYEKEE (reference sequence). CDR3 size: 15 residues. CDR3 bases: TGTGCCAGCAGCCTTCGCCTAATTCGGCAGCCCGAAGCTTTCTTT. This gives the protein CASSLRLIRQPEAFF.

This sequence joins TRBV7-9 and TRBJ1-4, with D perhaps TRBD1 (5 bases). The germline V and J ends were trimmed by 5 bases and 4 bases, with 14 bases remaining between them. The CDR3 runs 15 residues. Germline loops: CDR1 SEHNR, CDR2 FQNEAQ (reference sequence). Here the CDR3 reads CASSLTRDGNEKLFF. The CDR3 DNA reads TGTGCCAGCAGCCTAACCAGGGACGGTAATGAAAAACTGTTTTTT.

The V call is TRBV4-1, the J call TRBJ2-5; D is unclear. Trimming removed 3 bases from V and 11 bases from J, with 10 bases in between. There are 11 residues in the CDR3. Germline CDR1 and CDR2: MGHRA and YSYEKL. CDR3: CASSQAREQYF. CDR3 bases: TGCGCCAGCAGCCAGGCCCGAGAGCAGTACTTC.

The chain recombines TRBV18 with TRBJ2-7, with 7 bases matching TRBD1. The junction had 7 bases not matched to a gene; V was cut back by 1 base and J by 4 bases. This CDR3 comprises 15 residues. In germline, CDR1 is KGHSH, CDR2 LQKENI. The CDR3 region is CASSPLEQGEYEQYF. CDR3 nucleotide sequence: TGTGCCAGCTCACCACTGGAGCAGGGGGAGTACGAGCAGTACTTC.

The rearrangement joins TRBV6-5 to TRBJ2-1; TRBD2 is a possible D gene (6 bases). CDR1 and CDR2 (germline): MNHEY, SVGAGI. The CDR3 extends over 13 amino acids. Between the trimmed V and J ends, which lost 6 bases and 5 bases, there was a span of 11 bases. The CDR3 here is CASSNAGHNEQFF. The CDR3 coding sequence is TGTGCCAGCAGCAACGCGGGGCACAATGAGCAGTTCTTC.

The rearrangement joins TRBV6-5 to TRBJ1-2, with D possibly TRBD1 on 6 matching bases. The ends were cut back, 0 bases at V and 7 bases at J, with 12 bases in the middle. Germline V gene data show CDR1 as MNHEY and CDR2 as SVGAGI. This CDR3 has 14 residues. The DNA of the CDR3 is TGTGCCAGCAGTTACTCGACGGGGGGCTTTGGCTACACCTTC. Encoded protein: CASSYSTGGFGYTF.

The chain has TRBV29-1 and TRBJ2-7, with TRBD1 matching over 9 bases. Germline V gene data show CDR1 as SQVTM and CDR2 as ANQGSEA. V dropped 1 base and J dropped 4; count of bases not matched to a gene: 11. This CDR3 region has 16 residues. The CDR3 nucleotides read TGCAGCGTTGAAGGGTTTTCGGGACAGGGTGTGTACGAGCAGTACTTC. Amino acid sequence: CSVEGFSGQGVYEQYF.

The chain has TRBV28 and TRBJ2-5; a weak D match, TRBD1 (6 bases). With the DNA end fitting TRBJ2-7 better, the J assignment may be wrong. The CDR3 sequence is 13 residues long. Germline V gene sequence: CDR1 MDHEN, CDR2 SYDVKM. CDR3 in DNA: TGTGCCAGCAGTTCAGGGGATGGGGGCGAGCAGTACTTC. It yields the protein CASSSGDGGEQYF.

This chain joins TRBV19 and TRBJ2-6, with D tentatively TRBD1 (6 bases). Deletions cut 1 base from V and 0 bases from J, with 10 bases between. Per the germline V gene, CDR1 is LNHDA and CDR2 is SQIVND (reference sequence). The CDR3 sequence is 17 residues long. CDR3 amino acids: CASSIVGGNSGANVLTF. The CDR3 DNA reads as TGTGCCAGTAGTATAGTAGGGGGAAACTCTGGGGCCAACGTCCTGACTTTC.